These 28 T cell receptor beta chains came from one sample sequenced in a study of CD8 T cells in Susac syndrome. Random-hexamer reverse transcription was applied to 0.5 to 1 ug RNA. TCRdb passed the immunoSEQ multiplex PCR reads through MiXCR, listing each CDR3 protein once. Of approximately 150,000 distinct CDR3 sequences in the sample, roughly 94% were seen once. Sequenced sample: CD4+ T cells from PBMCs. The receptors shown here come from a human donor with multiple sclerosis.

The rearrangement links TRBV5-6 to TRBJ2-1; perhaps D is TRBD1 or TRBD2 (6 bases each). The CDR3 covers 15 residues. V was clipped by 4 bases and J by 5 bases, with 16 bases between them. Germline V lookup: CDR1 SGHDT, CDR2 YYEEEE. The CDR3 reads CASSLLGGADNEQFF. The DNA of the CDR3 is TGTGCCAGCAGCCTCTTGGGGGGCGCGGACAATGAGCAGTTCTTC.

The V gene is TRBV27, the J gene TRBJ2-1; TRBD1 matches at 9 bases. The CDR3 has 15 residues. Germline V lookup: CDR1 MNHEY, CDR2 SMNVEV (reference sequence). Losses at the gene ends were 6 bases for V and 4 bases for J; bases not matched to a gene: 7. CDR3 in amino acids: CASSWTGVLYNEQFF. The CDR3 DNA sequence: TGTGCCAGCAGCTGGACAGGGGTATTATACAATGAGCAGTTCTTC.

The V and J genes are TRBV5-1 and TRBJ2-7, with 7 bases fitting TRBD2. This CDR3 has 14 residues. Germline V lookup: CDR1 SGHRS, CDR2 YFSETQ. V trimming: 4 bases; J trimming: 0 bases; junction bases outside the gene matches: 4. CDR3 loop: CASSRRESSYEQYF. Written as DNA, the CDR3 is TGCGCCAGCAGCCGGCGGGAGAGCTCCTACGAGCAGTACTTC.

This chain links TRBV19 with TRBJ2-5; a weak D match, TRBD2 (6 bases). Trimming cost V 3 bases and J 1 base, with 9 bases left between them. Per the germline V gene, CDR1 is LNHDA and CDR2 is SQIVND (reference sequence). The CDR3 length is 14 residues. The CDR3 nucleotides are TGTGCCAGTAGTATCCGGGACTTCCAAGAGACCCAGTACTTC. Protein product: CASSIRDFQETQYF. Full variable domain (remainder filled in from reference TRBV19 and TRBJ2-5): DGGITQSPKYLFRKEGQNVTLSCEQNLNHDAMYWYRQDPGQGLRLIYYSQIVNDFQKGDIAEGYSVSREKKESFPLTVTSAQKNPTAFYLCASSIRDFQETQYFGPGTRLLVL.

The chain is built from TRBV20-1 and TRBJ2-1, with D perhaps matching TRBD2 (5 bases). The germline V gene has CDR1 DFQATT and CDR2 SNEGSKA (reference sequence). The CDR3 is made up of 15 amino acids. V lost 6 bases, J lost 0 bases, and 15 bases lay in between. The CDR3: CSAARGVGSYNEQFF. Written as DNA, the CDR3 is TGCAGTGCCGCCCGGGGTGTGGGCTCCTACAATGAGCAGTTCTTC.

The chain has TRBV29-1 and TRBJ1-1; D possibly corresponds to TRBD1 (5 bases). Germline V gene lookup returns CDR1 SQVTM and CDR2 ANQGSEA. The ends were cut back, 4 bases at V and 5 bases at J, with 11 bases in the middle. CDR3 length equals 12 residues. The CDR3 is CSVGGRLTEAFF. CDR3 nucleotide sequence: TGCAGCGTTGGGGGCCGCTTGACTGAAGCTTTCTTT.

The count of this clonotype is one. The chain is built from TRBV10-3 and TRBJ1-5; D is undetermined. CDR3 size: 14 residues. Germline V gives CDR1 ENHRY, CDR2 SYGVKD. V lost 0 bases to trimming and J lost 5 bases, with 8 bases between them. The CDR3 loop is CAISESMGYQPQHF. The CDR3 region has the DNA TGTGCCATCAGTGAGTCGATGGGTTATCAGCCCCAGCATTTT.

This chain connects TRBV4-3 to TRBJ2-1, with 13 bases matching TRBD2. CDR1 is LGHNA, CDR2 YSLEER, per germline. This CDR3 is built from 15 residues. The J segment lost 5 bases and the V segment lost 6 bases, leaving 4 bases of the junction unmatched. In DNA form, the CDR3 reads TGCGCCAGCAGTAGGACTAGCGGGGGAAACAATGAGCAGTTCTTC. Its protein is CASSRTSGGNNEQFF.

Here the CDR3 DNA reads TGTGCCAGCTCAGGGACAGTATATGGCTACACCTTC. Amino acids: CASSGTVYGYTF. The genes are TRBV18 and TRBJ1-2, with TRBD1 identical over 7 bases. The CDR3 is 12 amino acids. CDR1 and CDR2 from the germline V gene are KGHSH and LQKENI. V was clipped by 5 bases and J by 5 bases; unmatched bases: 2. The complete variable domain, with remaining parts taken from reference TRBV18 and TRBJ1-2, reads NAGVMQNPRHLVRRRGQEARLRCSPMKGHSHVYWYRQLPEEGLKFMVYLQKENIIDESGMPKERFSAEFPKEGPSILRIQQVVRGDSAAYFCASSGTVYGYTFGSGTRLTVV.

This clonotype was detected once. CDR3 in amino acids: CSARRTSNQPQHF. CDR3 nucleotides: TGCAGTGCTAGAAGGACTAGCAATCAGCCCCAGCATTTT. The chain carries TRBV20-1 and TRBJ1-5, with D unclear. Germline V lookup: CDR1 DFQATT, CDR2 SNEGSKA (reference sequence). The CDR3 runs 13 residues. Trimming cost V 2 bases and J 0 bases, with 5 bases left between them.

CDR3 region: CASSPTGETQYF. The CDR3 DNA follows: TGTGCCAGCAGCCCCACGGGGGAGACCCAGTACTTC. The gene calls are TRBV5-4 and TRBJ2-5; a possible D gene is TRBD2 (5 bases). Per the germline V gene, CDR1 is SGHNT and CDR2 is YYREEE (reference sequence). Trimming took off 4 bases at V and 5 bases at J, with 9 bases between the two ends. The CDR3 spans 12 residues.

The rearrangement joins TRBV20-1 to TRBJ2-7, with D unresolved. CDR3 length: 15 amino acids. The germline V gene encodes CDR1 DFQATT and CDR2 SNEGSKA (reference sequence). The V end lost 3 bases, the J end lost 3 bases, and 18 bases lay between the germline ends. The CDR3: CSASQSRLRVYEQYF. The CDR3 DNA reads as TGCAGTGCTAGTCAATCCCGGCTAAGGGTCTACGAGCAGTACTTC.

This sequence joins TRBV28 and TRBJ2-7; D is unresolved. Germline V gives CDR1 MDHEN, CDR2 SYDVKM. With 4 bases removed from V and 3 bases from J, the gap between germline ends came to 13 bases. The CDR3 has 14 amino acids. The CDR3: CASSSAGRFYEQYF. CDR3 bases: TGTGCCAGCAGTTCCGCCGGGCGGTTCTACGAGCAGTACTTC.

The count of this clonotype is one. The chain employs TRBV2 and TRBJ2-5, with D unresolved. The V gene lost 6 bases and the J gene lost 7 bases, with 12 bases spanning the gap. The CDR3 is 12 residues long. CDR1 and CDR2 (germline): SNHLY, FYNNEI. In DNA form, the CDR3 reads TGTGCCAGCAGGCCCCCAGCGAGGACCCAGTACTTC. Protein sequence: CASRPPARTQYF.

The DNA for the CDR3 is TGTGCCAGCAGTTACGTGAGGGAGCAGTTCTTC. It is translated as CASSYVREQFF. The V call is TRBV6-2 or TRBV6-3, the J call TRBJ2-1; no clear D. The CDR3 loop spans 11 amino acids. Germline V lookup: CDR1 MNHEY, CDR2 SVGEGT. The V and J ends lost 2 bases and 10 bases respectively, with 6 bases between them.

V usage is TRBV5-1 and J usage is TRBJ1-2, with D perhaps matching TRBD1 (6 bases). The CDR3 runs 15 residues. With 4 bases removed from V and 4 bases from J, the gap between germline ends came to 17 bases. The germline gives CDR1 SGHRS, CDR2 YFSETQ. CDR3: CASSPSPDRSYGYTF. The CDR3, as DNA: TGCGCCAGCAGCCCGAGCCCGGACAGATCCTATGGCTACACCTTC.

The chain couples TRBV6-1 to TRBJ2-6; 10 bases fit TRBD1. Germline V CDR1 and CDR2: MNHNS, SASEGT. The CDR3 length is 15 residues. J gave up 0 bases and V 11 bases, and 4 bases lay outside the gene matches. CDR3 amino acids: CAGRTGGSGANVLTF. In DNA, the CDR3 is TGTGCCGGGAGGACAGGGGGCTCTGGGGCCAACGTCCTGACTTTC.

This clonotype came up once. The gene calls are TRBV7-6 and TRBJ1-1; 8 bases map to TRBD1. Trimming cost V 0 bases and J 4 bases; bases outside gene matches: 4. Germline values: CDR1 SGHVS, CDR2 FNYEAQ. The CDR3 consists of 15 residues. The chain's CDR3 is CASSLAAGQGTEAFF. The CDR3 DNA sequence: TGTGCCAGCAGCTTAGCGGCAGGACAGGGCACTGAAGCTTTCTTT.

This chain links TRBV7-8 with TRBJ2-1, with a weak D call TRBD2 (6 bases). Germline values: CDR1 SGHVS, CDR2 FQNEAQ. V shed 4 bases and J shed 4 bases, with 11 bases lying between them. The CDR3 runs to 14 residues. The CDR3 loop reads CASSSAAGYNEQFF. CDR3 coding DNA: TGTGCCAGCAGCTCCGCTGCGGGGTACAATGAGCAGTTCTTC.

This sequence joins TRBV27 and TRBJ1-2; D uncertain. This CDR3 comprises 14 residues. The germline V gene has CDR1 MNHEY and CDR2 SMNVEV (reference sequence). V shed 3 bases and J shed 6 bases, with 14 bases lying between them. The CDR3 protein is CASSFGGTENGYTF. The CDR3 DNA is TGTGCCAGCAGTTTTGGTGGCACGGAGAATGGCTACACCTTC.

The chain is built from TRBV12-3 or TRBV12-4 and TRBJ2-2; no clear D gene. CDR3 length equals 12 residues. V was shortened by 6 bases and J by 5 bases, with 7 bases between the two germline ends. The CDR3 is CASRLLTGELFF. Written as DNA, the CDR3 is TGTGCCAGCAGGCTATTGACCGGGGAGCTGTTTTTT.

The chain has TRBV27 and TRBJ1-2; 8 nucleotides agree with TRBD1. This CDR3 spans 16 amino acids. Germline loops: CDR1 MNHEY, CDR2 SMNVEV (reference sequence). J gave up 4 bases and V 2 bases, and 9 bases lay outside the gene matches. The CDR3 here is CASSLLPGTGSYGYTF. Here the CDR3 DNA reads TGTGCCAGCAGTTTACTACCCGGGACAGGAAGCTATGGCTACACCTTC.

The chain employs TRBV6-5 and TRBJ2-2; D is ambiguous. Trimming cost V 9 bases and J 3 bases, with 11 bases left between them. The germline V gene has CDR1 MNHEY and CDR2 SVGAGI. This CDR3 spans 13 amino acids. CDR3 protein: CASRPWDTGELFF. In DNA form, the CDR3 reads TGTGCCAGTCGCCCGTGGGACACCGGGGAGCTGTTTTTT.

The J gene is TRBJ2-5, the V gene TRBV5-1; possibly TRBD1 or TRBD2 for D (5 bases each). Trimming pared 4 bases from V and 2 bases from J, leaving 12 bases between. Germline values: CDR1 SGHRS, CDR2 YFSETQ. This CDR3 comprises 14 residues. The CDR3 region is CASSPGPGQETQYF. The DNA for the CDR3 is TGCGCCAGCAGCCCGGGACCGGGGCAAGAGACCCAGTACTTC.

J is TRBJ2-3 and V is TRBV5-1; unclear D gene. CDR1 and CDR2 (germline): SGHRS, YFSETQ. There are 13 residues in the CDR3. V lost 4 bases to trimming and J lost 4 bases, with 10 bases between them. The CDR3 DNA follows: TGCGCCAGCAGCGCAGGCTTCGCAGATACGCAGTATTTT. Encoded protein: CASSAGFADTQYF.

The V call is TRBV9, the J call TRBJ1-1, with D possibly TRBD1 on 6 matching bases. Germline assignment: CDR1 SGDLS and CDR2 YYNGEE. V was trimmed by 3 bases and J by 1 base, leaving 10 bases between them. The CDR3 is made up of 14 amino acids. This chain's CDR3 is CASSETGQNTEAFF. CDR3 DNA sequence: TGTGCCAGCAGCGAGACAGGTCAGAACACTGAAGCTTTCTTT.

This clonotype appeared once. V usage is TRBV20-1 and J usage is TRBJ1-4; possibly TRBD1 for D (5 bases). Looked up from germline, CDR1 is DFQATT and CDR2 is SNEGSKA (reference sequence). V was shortened by 1 base and J by 2 bases, with 11 bases between the two germline ends. The CDR3 runs to 15 residues. This CDR3 is CSARGYRDTNEKLFF. The DNA of the CDR3 is TGCAGTGCTAGAGGTTACCGGGACACTAATGAAAAACTGTTTTTT.

This chain links TRBV12-3 or TRBV12-4 with TRBJ2-2, with 9 bases fitting TRBD1. The CDR3 has 14 residues. The ends lost 6 bases at V and 6 bases at J; junction bases unmatched: 5. Here the CDR3 reads CASRAQGAAGELFF. The CDR3 nucleotides read TGTGCCAGCAGAGCACAGGGGGCCGCCGGGGAGCTGTTTTTT.